The 7 T cell receptor beta chains listed next were all sequenced from one sample in a study of T cell repertoires in cytomegalovirus infection. TCRdb recomputed calls from the reads with MiXCR, one row per CDR3 protein. The repertoire holds fewer than 1,000,000 distinct CDR3 sequences, with approximately 31% as singletons. These receptors' antigens are unknown. The sequences come from cultured CD8+ T cells from PBMCs, collected from culture after CMV antigen stimulation. The receptor set was obtained from a human donor in good health (CMV status not recorded). Some clones in this sample may be carry-over from other donors' samples.

J is TRBJ1-2 and V is TRBV7-6; D is perhaps TRBD1 (5 bases). The germline CDR1 and CDR2 sequences are SGHVS and FNYEAQ. V lost 4 bases to trimming and J lost 2 bases, with 11 bases between them. This CDR3 is built from 14 residues. CDR3 residues: CASSSIGANYGYTF. CDR3 nucleotide sequence: TGTGCCAGCAGCTCGATAGGGGCAAACTATGGCTACACCTTC.

The chain links TRBV19 to TRBJ2-5, with D uncertain. V lost 3 bases, J lost 1 base, and 18 bases lay in between. The CDR3 consists of 17 residues. Germline V lookup: CDR1 LNHDA, CDR2 SQIVND (reference sequence). The CDR3 nucleotides read TGTGCCAGTAGTATTACTTCAGGTGGCCCCCTCCAAGAGACCCAGTACTTC. Protein sequence: CASSITSGGPLQETQYF.

The rearrangement joins TRBV5-1 to TRBJ2-5, with a weak D call TRBD1 (5 bases). Trimming stripped 0 bases from V and 2 bases from J, with 11 bases between. This CDR3 is built from 15 residues. CDR1 is SGHRS and CDR2 is YFSETQ in the germline V gene. This chain's CDR3 is CASSLVGQLQETQYF. DNA for the CDR3: TGCGCCAGCAGCTTGGTGGGGCAGCTACAAGAGACCCAGTACTTC.

This clonotype was detected a few times. This rearrangement joins TRBV10-3 to TRBJ2-5; tentative D call: TRBD1 (7 bases). V was shortened by 2 bases and J by 5 bases, with 18 bases between the two germline ends. The CDR3 is 16 residues long. The germline CDR1 and CDR2 sequences are ENHRY and SYGVKD. CDR3 nucleotide sequence: TGTGCCATCAGTGAGGGGGTCAGGGGGGTAATGGAGACCCAGTACTTC. This sequence encodes CAISEGVRGVMETQYF.

This clonotype has ten or more counts. The CDR3 coding sequence is TGTGCCAGCAGCACCCCCGGGACTAGGTTGTTCCTCCTCACCGGGGAGCTGTTTTTT. Residues: CASSTPGTRLFLLTGELFF. The V gene is TRBV7-8, the J gene TRBJ2-2; 8 bases fit TRBD2. CDR3 size: 19 residues. V shed 5 bases and J 4 bases; nucleotides not matched to a gene: 18. The germline CDR1 and CDR2 sequences are SGHVS and FQNEAQ.

A few counts support this clonotype. The V and J genes are TRBV15 and TRBJ1-2; D might be TRBD1 (5 bases). The CDR3 has 16 residues. CDR1 and CDR2 from the germline V gene are LNHNV and YYDKDF (reference sequence). Trimming pared 0 bases from V and 4 bases from J, leaving 15 bases between. The CDR3 DNA follows: TGTGCCACCAGCAGAGATCTAGGGGAATTGTTCTATGGCTACACCTTC. This translates into CATSRDLGELFYGYTF.

The table lists this clonotype with many counts. CDR3 region: CASRPTGSYSYEQYF. CDR3 in DNA: TGTGCCAGCAGGCCTACAGGATCCTACTCCTACGAGCAGTACTTC. The V gene is TRBV5-5, the J gene TRBJ2-7, with D maybe TRBD1 (5 bases). Germline CDR1 and CDR2: SGHKS and YYEKEE (reference sequence). V shed 5 bases and J shed 0 bases, with 15 bases lying between them. The CDR3 contains 15 residues.